Listed here is a single T cell receptor (beta chain). The conserved phenylalanine or tryptophan normally closing the CDR3 is absent here, so this likely arose from a read error. It is unclear where the CDR3 begins or ends on the DNA, so no DNA is shown, and the CDR3 is as TCRdb lists it. These data are taken from a study of T cell changes during pregnancy in multiple sclerosis. Some clones are missing from TCRdb's copy, which holds only in-frame ones; the method was immunoSEQ multiplex PCR. The data show roughly 110,000 clones, with around 90% seen just once and roughly 0.82% held by the top ten. The CDR3 region is 11 residues in length, termini included. Looked up from germline, CDR1 is MNHEY and CDR2 is SVGAGI.

V usage is TRBV6-5 and J usage is TRBJ1-6; the DNA was not used to check the table's D call, TRBD1. The sequence came from a female donor in good health, enrolled as a control in a pregnancy study. The sequences come from peripheral blood, collected in the third trimester of pregnancy. The chain's CDR3 is CASSEQAVVTL.